This TCR beta chain was sequenced in a study of blood T cell repertoires in COVID-19. About the research overall: Whether acute or convalescent, the COVID-19 samples came from the United States, Italy and Spain.

Authors' methods: Reference gene primers were amplified, and this amplification served to estimate nucleated cell counts. Measured with immunoSEQ multiplex PCR; TCRdb has only the in-frame clones, and not every one. The V and J calls and the clone size are those of that table, but D and trimming were determined from the DNA. The repertoire has 150,000 to 200,000 clones, about four fifths of them found once; the top ten carry approximately 12%. The CDR3 runs 14 residues. The rearrangement joins TRBV21-1 to TRBJ1-1. TRBV21-1 is assigned pseudogene status. The clonotype originates from a man in his 70s who had recovered from COVID-19. The specimen sequenced was peripheral blood. The CDR3 coding sequence is TGTGCCAGCAGCACCCGGCCGGGATCATTTAAAGCTTTCTTT. Its protein product is CASSTRPGSFKAFF.